This T cell receptor beta chain derives from a study of T cells after somatic rescue of genetic block. Sequencing used immunoSEQ multiplex PCR; TCRdb keeps in-frame clones, though not all of them. The data hold over 95,000 clones, with around nine tenths observed a single time. The ends were cut back, 3 bases at V and 2 bases at J, with 12 bases in the middle. The CDR3 has 15 residues. Germline V gives CDR1 SGHNT, CDR2 YYREEE (reference sequence). The sequenced material came from peripheral blood mononuclear cells (PBMCs). V usage is TRBV5-4 and J usage is TRBJ1-3, with TRBD1 as a possible D gene (5 bases). This TCR was recovered from a woman between 18 and 29 years old. CDR3 DNA: TGTGCCAGCAGCTCGAACCCACAGGCTGGAAACACCATATATTTT. Translating it yields CASSSNPQAGNTIYF.